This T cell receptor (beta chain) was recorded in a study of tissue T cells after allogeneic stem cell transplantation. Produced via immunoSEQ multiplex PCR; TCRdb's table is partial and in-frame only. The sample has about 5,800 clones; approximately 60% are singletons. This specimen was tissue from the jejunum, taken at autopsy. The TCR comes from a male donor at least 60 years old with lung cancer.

The CDR3 loop reads CASSLTGPGYEQYF. CDR3 DNA: TGTGCCAGCAGCTTGACAGGGCCAGGCTACGAGCAGTACTTC. The V call is TRBV11-2, the J call TRBJ2-7, with 7 bases lining up with TRBD1. The CDR3 totals 14 residues. CDR1 is SGHAT and CDR2 is FQNNGV in the germline V gene. V was clipped by 3 bases and J by 3 bases; unmatched bases: 5.